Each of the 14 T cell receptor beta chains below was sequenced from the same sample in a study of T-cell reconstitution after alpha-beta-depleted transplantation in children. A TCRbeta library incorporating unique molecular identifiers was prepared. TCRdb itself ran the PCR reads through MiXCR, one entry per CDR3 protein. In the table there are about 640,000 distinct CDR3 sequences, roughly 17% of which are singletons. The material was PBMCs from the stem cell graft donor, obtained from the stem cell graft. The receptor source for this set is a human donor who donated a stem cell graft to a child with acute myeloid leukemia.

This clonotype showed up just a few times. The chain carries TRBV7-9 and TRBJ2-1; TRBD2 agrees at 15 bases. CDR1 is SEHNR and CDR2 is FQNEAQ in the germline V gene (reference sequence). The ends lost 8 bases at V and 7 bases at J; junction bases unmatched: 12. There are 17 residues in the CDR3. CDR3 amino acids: CASRSRTSGGATNEQFF. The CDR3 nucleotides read TGTGCCAGCCGATCACGGACTAGCGGGGGGGCTACGAATGAGCAGTTCTTC.

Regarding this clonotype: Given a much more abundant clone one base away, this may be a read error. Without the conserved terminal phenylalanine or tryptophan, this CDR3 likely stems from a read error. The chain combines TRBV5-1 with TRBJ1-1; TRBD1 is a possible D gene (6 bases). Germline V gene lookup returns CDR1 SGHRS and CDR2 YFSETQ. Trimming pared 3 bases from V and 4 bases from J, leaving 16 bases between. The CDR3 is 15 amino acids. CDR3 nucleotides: TGCGCCAGCAGCTCCATGGACAGCCAAGGCACTGAAGCTTTCTCT. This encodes CASSSMDSQGTEAFS.

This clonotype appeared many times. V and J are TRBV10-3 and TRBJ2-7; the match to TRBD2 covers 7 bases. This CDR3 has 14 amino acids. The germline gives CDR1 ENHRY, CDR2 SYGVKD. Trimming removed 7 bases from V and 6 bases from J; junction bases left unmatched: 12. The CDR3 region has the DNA TGTGCCATCAACAGCGGGGTCTATGGTTCCGAGCAGTACTTC. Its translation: CAINSGVYGSEQYF.

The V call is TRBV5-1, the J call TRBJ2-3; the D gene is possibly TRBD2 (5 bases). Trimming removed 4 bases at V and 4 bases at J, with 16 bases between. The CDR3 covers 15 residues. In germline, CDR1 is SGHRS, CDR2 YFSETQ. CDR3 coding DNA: TGCGCCAGCAGCCCGGGGTCCTCCACCCCAGATACGCAGTATTTT. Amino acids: CASSPGSSTPDTQYF.

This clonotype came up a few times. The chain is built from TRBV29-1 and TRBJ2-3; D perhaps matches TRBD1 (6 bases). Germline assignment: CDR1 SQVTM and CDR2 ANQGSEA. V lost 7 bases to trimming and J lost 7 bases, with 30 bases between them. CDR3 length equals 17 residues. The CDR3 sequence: CSALEGPVGHKRNTQYF. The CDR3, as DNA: TGCAGCGCCCTGGAAGGACCGGTGGGACACAAACGGAATACGCAGTATTTT.

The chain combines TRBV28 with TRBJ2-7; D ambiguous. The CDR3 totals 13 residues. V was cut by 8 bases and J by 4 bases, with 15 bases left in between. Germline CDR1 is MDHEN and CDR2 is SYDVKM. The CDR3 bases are TGTGCCAGCTCCCGCGTTTGGGGATACGAGCAGTACGTC. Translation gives CASSRVWGYEQYV.

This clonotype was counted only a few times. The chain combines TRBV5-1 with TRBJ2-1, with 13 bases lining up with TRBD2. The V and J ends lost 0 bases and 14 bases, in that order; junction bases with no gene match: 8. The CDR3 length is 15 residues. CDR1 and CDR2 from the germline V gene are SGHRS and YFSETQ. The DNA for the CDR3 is TGCGCCAGCAGCTTGGAACTAGCGGGGGGGCAAGGGAAGTTCTTC. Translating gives CASSLELAGGQGKFF.

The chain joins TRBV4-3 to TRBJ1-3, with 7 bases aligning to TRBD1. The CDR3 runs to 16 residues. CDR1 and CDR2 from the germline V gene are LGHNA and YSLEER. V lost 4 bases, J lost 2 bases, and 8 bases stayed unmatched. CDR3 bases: TGCGCCAGCAGCCCCCGTACAGGGGCGGCTGGAAACACCATATATTTT. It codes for CASSPRTGAAGNTIYF.

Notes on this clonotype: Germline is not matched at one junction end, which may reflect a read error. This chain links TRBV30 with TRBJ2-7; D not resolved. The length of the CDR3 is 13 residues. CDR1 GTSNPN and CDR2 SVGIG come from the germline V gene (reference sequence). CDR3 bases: TGTGCCTGGAGTGTTGGGAACAGCTACGAGCGGTACTTC. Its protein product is CAWSVGNSYERYF. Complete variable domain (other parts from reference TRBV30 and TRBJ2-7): SQTIHQWPATLVQPVGSPLSLECTVEGTSNPNLYWYRQAAGRGLQLLFYSVGIGQISSEVPQNLSASRPQDRQFILSSKKLLLSDSGFYLCAWSVGNSYERYFGPGTRLTVT.

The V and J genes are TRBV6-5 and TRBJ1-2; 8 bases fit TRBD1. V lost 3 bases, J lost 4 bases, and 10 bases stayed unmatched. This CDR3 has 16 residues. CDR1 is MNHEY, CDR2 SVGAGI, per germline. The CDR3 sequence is CASSYLQGELSYGYTF. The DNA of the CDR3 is TGTGCCAGCAGTTATTTACAGGGGGAGTTGAGCTATGGCTACACCTTC.

The CDR3 DNA reads TGTGCCAGCACCAAGCCTGGGAGCCCCACCTACGAGCAGTACTTC. Its protein is CASTKPGSPTYEQYF. This chain joins TRBV28 and TRBJ2-7, with D tentatively TRBD2 (5 bases). This CDR3 is built from 15 residues. The V gene lost 7 bases and the J gene lost 2 bases, with 18 bases spanning the gap. Germline CDR1 is MDHEN and CDR2 is SYDVKM.

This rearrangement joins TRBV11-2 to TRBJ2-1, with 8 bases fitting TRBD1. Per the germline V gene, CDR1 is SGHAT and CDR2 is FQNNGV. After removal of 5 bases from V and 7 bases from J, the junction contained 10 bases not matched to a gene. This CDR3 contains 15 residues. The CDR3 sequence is CASSLPQGAGNEQFF. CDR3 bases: TGTGCCAGCAGCCTTCCCCAGGGGGCCGGGAATGAGCAGTTCTTC.

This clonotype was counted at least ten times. CDR3 sequence reads: CASSYRGTDTQYF. The CDR3 region has the DNA TGTGCCAGCAGTTACCGGGGAACGGATACGCAGTATTTT. The chain employs TRBV6-5 and TRBJ2-3; D possibly corresponds to TRBD2 (5 bases). Trimming removed 2 bases at V and 6 bases at J, with 9 bases between. This CDR3 has 13 residues. Germline lookup yields CDR1 MNHEY and CDR2 SVGAGI.

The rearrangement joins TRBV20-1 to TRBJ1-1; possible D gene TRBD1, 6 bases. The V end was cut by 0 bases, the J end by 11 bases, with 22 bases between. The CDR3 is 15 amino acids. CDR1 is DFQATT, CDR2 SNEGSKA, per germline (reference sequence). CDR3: CSAREGGGSKLFAFF. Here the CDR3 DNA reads TGCAGTGCTAGAGAGGGGGGCGGATCCAAGCTATTTGCTTTCTTT.